A single sample gave rise to the 12 T cell receptor beta chains below, sequenced in a study of long-term antiretroviral therapy in people with HIV. The assay, immunoSEQ v3.0, was run at survey level. The assay was immunoSEQ multiplex PCR, and TCRdb's table has in-frame clones only and misses some. The table shows fewer than 40,000 clones, with roughly 77% occurring only once. This specimen consisted of unsorted PBMCs, obtained 1.9 years after starting antiretroviral therapy. Receptors were obtained from a man in his late teens or twenties with HIV.

This clone was detected only a few times. The gene calls are TRBV4-2 and TRBJ1-2, with 7 bases that match TRBD1. The CDR3 spans 19 residues. V was clipped by 2 bases and J by 0 bases; unmatched bases: 15. The V gene's germline CDR1 is LGHNA and CDR2 YNFKEQ. The CDR3 DNA is TGTGCCAGCAGCCAACAAACCGGACAGGCGATCGGAGCTAACTATGGCTACACCTTC. It codes for CASSQQTGQAIGANYGYTF.

This clone came up once. The CDR3 spells CASSPTGTDALGQFF. Here the CDR3 DNA reads TGTGCCAGCAGTCCTACCGGGACAGATGCCTTGGGGCAGTTCTTC. This chain joins TRBV6-4 and TRBJ2-1; 7 bases agree with TRBD1. Germline V gene lookup returns CDR1 MRHNA and CDR2 SNTAGT. The length of the CDR3 is 15 residues. Losses at the gene ends were 5 bases for V and 12 bases for J; bases not matched to a gene: 16.

J is TRBJ1-3 and V is TRBV10-3; D ambiguous. The germline gives CDR1 ENHRY, CDR2 SYGVKD. This CDR3 is 13 amino acids long. The V end was cut by 3 bases, the J end by 4 bases, with 7 bases between. CDR3 bases: TGTGCCATCAGTGACAACATGGGAAACACCATATATTTT. This translates into CAISDNMGNTIYF.

The chain employs TRBV6-5 and TRBJ1-3; D gene uncertain. Trimming took 2 bases from V and 0 from J, leaving 2 bases between them. This CDR3 spans 13 amino acids. Per the germline V gene, CDR1 is MNHEY and CDR2 is SVGAGI. CDR3 coding DNA: TGTGCCAGCAGTTACAACTCTGGAAACACCATATATTTT. Protein sequence: CASSYNSGNTIYF.

The genes are TRBV7-6 and TRBJ2-6, with D possibly matching TRBD1 (5 bases). This CDR3 region has 17 residues. Germline loops: CDR1 SGHVS, CDR2 FNYEAQ. Trimming left V 5 bases short and J 2 bases short, with 16 bases between. CDR3 bases: TGTGCCAGCAGCAGAGATACAGGTCTTGCTGGGGCCAACGTCCTGACTTTC. It is translated as CASSRDTGLAGANVLTF.

This clone has only a few counts. This chain joins TRBV2 and TRBJ2-6, with unresolved D. From germline, CDR1 is SNHLY and CDR2 FYNNEI. V dropped 7 bases and J dropped 2 bases, with 9 bases sitting between them. The CDR3 covers 14 residues. The CDR3 DNA reads TGTGCCAGCACTCCCCTGACTGGGGCCAACGTCCTGACTTTC. Its protein is CASTPLTGANVLTF.

The rearrangement links TRBV18 to TRBJ2-2; D not resolved. V lost 2 bases, J lost 4 bases, and 11 bases lay in between. The CDR3 extends over 15 amino acids. Germline CDR1 reads KGHSH; CDR2 reads LQKENI. CDR3 nucleotides: TGTGCCAGCTCACCAATGTTAGTCGGCACCGGGGAGCTGTTTTTT. The encoded protein is CASSPMLVGTGELFF.

The V gene is TRBV6-1, the J gene TRBJ1-3, with D uncertain. V was cut by 2 bases and J by 2 bases, with 10 bases left in between. CDR3 length equals 15 residues. Germline V lookup: CDR1 MNHNS, CDR2 SASEGT. The CDR3 nucleotides read TGTGCCAGCAGTGAACAATTTAGTACTGGAAACACCATATATTTT. Translating it yields CASSEQFSTGNTIYF.

This chain joins TRBV6-5 and TRBJ1-1; D gene ambiguous. Germline values: CDR1 MNHEY, CDR2 SVGAGI. The CDR3 has 15 amino acids. Trimming took 5 bases from V and 3 from J, leaving 16 bases between them. The CDR3 protein is CASSTSKARDTEAFF. The CDR3 DNA is TGTGCCAGCAGTACGTCAAAGGCGAGGGACACTGAAGCTTTCTTT.

The V gene is TRBV10-3, the J gene TRBJ2-1; 11 bases agree with TRBD2. Germline V gene sequence: CDR1 ENHRY, CDR2 SYGVKD. The CDR3 extends over 14 amino acids. Germline trimming cut 6 bases from V and 4 bases from J; bases unmatched to any gene: 2. The CDR3, as DNA: TGTGCCATCAGGGGACTAGCGGCTTACAATGAGCAGTTCTTC. Its translation: CAIRGLAAYNEQFF.

V usage is TRBV11-2 and J usage is TRBJ1-1, with a tentative D call TRBD1 (6 bases). Between the trimmed V and J ends, which lost 6 bases and 2 bases, there was a span of 13 bases. CDR1 and CDR2 from the germline V gene are SGHAT and FQNNGV. The CDR3 is 14 residues long. In DNA form, the CDR3 reads TGTGCCAGCAGTCCGGGACATGGAAACACTGAAGCTTTCTTT. Translating gives CASSPGHGNTEAFF.

V and J are TRBV5-8 and TRBJ1-5; 10 bases map to TRBD1. There are 14 residues in the CDR3. V lost 4 bases, J lost 5 bases, and 3 bases stayed unmatched. The germline gives CDR1 SGHTS, CDR2 YDEGEE. CDR3 loop: CASSPDRGYQPQHF. CDR3 DNA: TGTGCCAGCAGCCCGGACAGGGGGTATCAGCCCCAGCATTTT. The full variable domain, its missing parts supplied by reference TRBV5-8 and TRBJ1-5, is EAGVTQSPTHLIKTRGQQATLRCSPISGHTSVYWYQQALGLGLQFLLWYDEGEERNRGNFPPRFSGRQFPNYSSELNVNALELEDSALYLCASSPDRGYQPQHFGDGTRLSIL.